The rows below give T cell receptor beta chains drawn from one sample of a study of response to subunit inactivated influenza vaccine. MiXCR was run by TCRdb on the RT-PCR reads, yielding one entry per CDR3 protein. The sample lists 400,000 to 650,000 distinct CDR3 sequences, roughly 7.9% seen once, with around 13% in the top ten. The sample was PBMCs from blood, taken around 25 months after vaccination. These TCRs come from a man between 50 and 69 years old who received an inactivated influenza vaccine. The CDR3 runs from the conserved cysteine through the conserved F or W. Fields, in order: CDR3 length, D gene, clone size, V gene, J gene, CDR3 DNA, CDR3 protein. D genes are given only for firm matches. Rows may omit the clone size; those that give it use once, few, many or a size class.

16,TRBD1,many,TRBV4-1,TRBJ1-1,TGCGCCAGCAGCCAAGATCGACAGGGGGGGAACACTGAAGCTTTCTTT,CASSQDRQGGNTEAFF
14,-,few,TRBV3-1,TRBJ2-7,TGTGCCAGCAGCCAAGCTTCTGAGGCAGCCACACAGTACTTC,CASSQASEAATQYF
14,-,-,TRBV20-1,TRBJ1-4,TGCAGTGCCTCAGAAGGGGGAACTAATGAAAAACTGTTTTTT,CSASEGGTNEKLFF
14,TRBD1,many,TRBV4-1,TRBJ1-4,TGCGCCAGCAGCCGGACAGGGGAAAATGAAAAACTGTTTTTT,CASSRTGENEKLFF
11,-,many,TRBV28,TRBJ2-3,TGTGCCAGCAGTTTACCCGGCACGCAGTATTTT,CASSLPGTQYF
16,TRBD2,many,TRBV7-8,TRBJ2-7,TGTGCCAGCAGCCGAACATCTAGCGGGAGGGGATACGAGCAGTACTTC,CASSRTSSGRGYEQYF
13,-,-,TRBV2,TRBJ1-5,TGTGCCAGCAAACGGATTAGCAATCATCCCCAGCATTTT,CASKRISNHPQHF
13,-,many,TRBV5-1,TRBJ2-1,TGCGCCAGCAGCTTGGGGTCGAACAATGAGCAGTTCTTC,CASSLGSNNEQFF
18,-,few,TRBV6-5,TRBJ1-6,TGTGCCAGCAGTTATTACCGGGCGCACGGGACAACTAATTCACCCCTCCACTTT,CASSYYRAHGTTNSPLHF
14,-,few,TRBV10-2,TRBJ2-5,TGCGCCAGCTCCTCTCCCCACTCCCAAGAGACCCAGTACTTC,CASSSPHSQETQYF
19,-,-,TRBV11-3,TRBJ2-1,TGTGCCAGCAGCCGACCCGGGCGGCTAGCGAAAAGCTCCTACAATGAGCAGTTCTTC,CASSRPGRLAKSSYNEQFF
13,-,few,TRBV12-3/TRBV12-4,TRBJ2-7,TGTGCCAGCACCTCGGGCTTAGCCTACGAGCAGTACTTC,CASTSGLAYEQYF
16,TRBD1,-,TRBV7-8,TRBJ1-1,TGTGCCAGCAGCTTAGGTCCTGGACAGGGTTTTTCTGAAGCTTTCTTT,CASSLGPGQGFSEAFF
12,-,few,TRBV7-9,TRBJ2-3,TGTGCCAGCAGGCCGGCGGCAGATACGCAGTATTTT,CASRPAADTQYF
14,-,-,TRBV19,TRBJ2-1,TGTGCCAGTAGTAGAATGAGCTCCTACAATGAGCAGTTCTTC,CASSRMSSYNEQFF
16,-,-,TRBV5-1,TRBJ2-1,TGCGCCAGCAGCTTGGGTATCCCGAGCTCCTACAATGAGCAGTTCTTC,CASSLGIPSSYNEQFF
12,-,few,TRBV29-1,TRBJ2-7,TGCAGCGCGATGGGACAAGCCTACGAGCAGTACTTC,CSAMGQAYEQYF
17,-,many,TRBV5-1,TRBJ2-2,TGCGCCAGCAGCGCCCAGCTAGCGCCCACAGGGACCGGGGAGCTGTTTTTT,CASSAQLAPTGTGELFF
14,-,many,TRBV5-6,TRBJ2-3,TGTGCCAGCAGCTTGGAGGACAGCACAGATACGCAGTATTTT,CASSLEDSTDTQYF
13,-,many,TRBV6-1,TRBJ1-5,TGTGCCAGCAGAAATACAGGGAACCAGCCCCAGCATTTT,CASRNTGNQPQHF
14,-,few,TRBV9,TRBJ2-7,TGTGCCAGCAGCGTAGAAGCGGTCACAAACGAGCAGTACTTC,CASSVEAVTNEQYF
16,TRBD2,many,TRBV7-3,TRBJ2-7,TGTGCCAGCAGCTTATCTGGCGGGAGATCCTCCTACGAGCAGTACTTC,CASSLSGGRSSYEQYF
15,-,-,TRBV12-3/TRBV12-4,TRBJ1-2,TGTGCCAGCAGTTTAGAGGTGACAGAGCTCTATGGCTACACCTTC,CASSLEVTELYGYTF
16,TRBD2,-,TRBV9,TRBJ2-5,TGTGCCAGCAGCGTAGCGACTAGCGGGATAGGGGAGACCCAGTACTTC,CASSVATSGIGETQYF
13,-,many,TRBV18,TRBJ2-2,TGTGCCAGCTCGTACCAGGGGACCGGGGAGCTGTTTTTT,CASSYQGTGELFF
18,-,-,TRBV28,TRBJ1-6,TGTGCCACCGGTCGCGCGCGGGGTTTGTTAATTGGAGGTTCACCCCTCCACTTT,CATGRARGLLIGGSPLHF
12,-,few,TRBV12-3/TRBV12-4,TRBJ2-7,TGTGCCAGCAGTTCATCTAGCCACGAGCAGTACTTC,CASSSSSHEQYF
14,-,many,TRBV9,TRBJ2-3,TGTGCCAGCAGCGGGGGACTGTACACAGATACGCAGTATTTT,CASSGGLYTDTQYF
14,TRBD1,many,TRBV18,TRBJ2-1,TGTGCCAGCTCACCAAGGACAGGGGGCAATGAGCAGTTCTTC,CASSPRTGGNEQFF
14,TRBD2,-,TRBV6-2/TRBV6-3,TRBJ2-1,TGTGCCAGCAGATCTAGCGGGAGGAGGAATGAGCAGTTCTTC,CASRSSGRRNEQFF
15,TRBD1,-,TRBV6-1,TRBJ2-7,TGTGCCAGCAGTCGACGAAGGACAGGGTACTACGAGCAGTACTTC,CASSRRRTGYYEQYF
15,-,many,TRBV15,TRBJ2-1,TGTGCCACCAGCAGAGAGGGGGGCGTAAGCAATGAGCAGTTCTTC,CATSREGGVSNEQFF
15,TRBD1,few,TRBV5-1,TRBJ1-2,TGCGCCAGCAGCTTGGTCGGACAGGCTCACTATGGCTACACCTTC,CASSLVGQAHYGYTF
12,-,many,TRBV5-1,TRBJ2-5,TGCGCCAGCCGGCAAGAGCAAGAGACCCAGTACTTC,CASRQEQETQYF
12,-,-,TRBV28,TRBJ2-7,TGTGCCAGCGGAGCTGTCTACTACGAGCAGTACTTC,CASGAVYYEQYF
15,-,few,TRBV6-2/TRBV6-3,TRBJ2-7,TGTGCCAGCAGTTACTCGCTGGACGCCTCCTACGAGCAGTACTTC,CASSYSLDASYEQYF
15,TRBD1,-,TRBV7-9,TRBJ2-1,TGTGCCAGCAGCCGGGGACAGGGGGCGTCCAATGAGCAGTTCTTC,CASSRGQGASNEQFF
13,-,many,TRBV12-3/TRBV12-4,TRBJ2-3,TGTGCCAGCGACAGTAGGGGCACAGATACGCAGTATTTT,CASDSRGTDTQYF
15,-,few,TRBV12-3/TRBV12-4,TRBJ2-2,TGTGCCAGCAGTTTTAGTTACCTGAACACCGGGGAGCTGTTTTTT,CASSFSYLNTGELFF
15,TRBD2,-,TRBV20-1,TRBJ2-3,TGCAGCGGACGTACGGGACTAGCGGGGGGTCCCGCCGGGTATTTT,CSGRTGLAGGPAGYF
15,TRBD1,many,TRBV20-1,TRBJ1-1,TGCAGTGCTAGAGATCTCGACAGGGGGGTCTCTGAAGCTTTCTTT,CSARDLDRGVSEAFF
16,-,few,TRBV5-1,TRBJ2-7,TGCGCCAGCAGCTTGGCTTCTACCGGAGGGGGCTACGAGCAGTACTTC,CASSLASTGGGYEQYF
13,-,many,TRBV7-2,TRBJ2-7,TGTGCCAGCAGCATTAAAACAGGGCGTGAGCAGTACTTC,CASSIKTGREQYF
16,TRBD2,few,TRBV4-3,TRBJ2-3,TGCGCCAGCAGCCAGGCGACTAGCGGGAGGGGTGATACGCAGTATTTT,CASSQATSGRGDTQYF
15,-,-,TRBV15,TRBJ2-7,TGTGCCACCAGCGGGCAGGGGGGCGTCTCCTACGAGCAGTACTTC,CATSGQGGVSYEQYF
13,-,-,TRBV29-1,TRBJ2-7,TGCAGCGTAGCGGAGGGGCTCTCCTACGAGCAGTACTTC,CSVAEGLSYEQYF
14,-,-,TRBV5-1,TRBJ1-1,TGCGCCAGCAGCTTGAGGCGGGACGGCACTGAAGCTTTCTTT,CASSLRRDGTEAFF
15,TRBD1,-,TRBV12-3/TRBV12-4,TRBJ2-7,TGTGCCAGCAGGGTTGCGGGACAGGGACCCTACGAGCAGTACTTC,CASRVAGQGPYEQYF
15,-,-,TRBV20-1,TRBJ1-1,TGCAGTGCTAGAGATTCGCGCACAGTTAACACTGAAGCTTTCTTT,CSARDSRTVNTEAFF
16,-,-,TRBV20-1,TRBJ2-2,TGCAGTGCTAGTACAGGGAGCGCAGGGGACACCGGGGAGCTGTTTTTT,CSASTGSAGDTGELFF
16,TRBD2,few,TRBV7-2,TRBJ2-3,TGTGCCAGCAGCTTAAGGCTAGCGGGCAACACAGATACGCAGTATTTT,CASSLRLAGNTDTQYF
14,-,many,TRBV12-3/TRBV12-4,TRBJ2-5,TGTGCCAGCAGTTTACTTGGGTTAGGGGAGACCCAGTACTTC,CASSLLGLGETQYF
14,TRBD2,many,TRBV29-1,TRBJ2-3,TGCAGCGTTCGGACTAGCAAGAGTGCAGATACGCAGTATTTT,CSVRTSKSADTQYF
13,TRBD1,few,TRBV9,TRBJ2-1,TGTGCCAGCAGTAGACAGGGCAAGGATGAGCAGTTCTTC,CASSRQGKDEQFF
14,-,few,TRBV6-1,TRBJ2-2,TGTGCCAGCAGTCGCCTCACAGGGTCCGGGGAGCTGTTTTTT,CASSRLTGSGELFF
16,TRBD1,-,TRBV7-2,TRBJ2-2,TGTGCCAGCAGCCCCAGAGGGACAGGGATAGCCGGGGAGCTGTTTTTT,CASSPRGTGIAGELFF
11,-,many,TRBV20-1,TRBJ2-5,TGCAGTGCGGAGGGGACGGAGACCCAGTACTTC,CSAEGTETQYF
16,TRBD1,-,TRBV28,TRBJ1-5,TGTGCCAGCAGTAACTACAGGGGGCTTGTCAATCAGCCCCAGCATTTT,CASSNYRGLVNQPQHF
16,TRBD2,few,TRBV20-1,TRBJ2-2,TGCAGTGCACACCGACTAGCGGGAGGTGACACCGGGGAGCTGTTTTTT,CSAHRLAGGDTGELFF